The 2 T cell receptor beta chains given below trace back to one sample, sequenced in a study of blood T cells in healthy people across ages. Alongside a J-beta primer mix, a sample-barcoded 5' primer served in a second PCR lasting roughly 6 to 11 cycles. One entry per CDR3 protein results from TCRdb running MiXCR on the 5' RACE reads. The sample records around 520,000 distinct CDR3 sequences, around 27% being singletons. The same sample was also studied in work on T cells of mothers and their children.

Sequenced sample: blood. These receptors all stem from a boy younger than 10 in good health.

This clonotype was seen repeatedly, ten times or more. The rearrangement joins TRBV12-3 or TRBV12-4 to TRBJ1-4; 7 bases align to TRBD1. This CDR3 spans 16 amino acids. V was pared by 3 bases and J by 3 bases, with 7 bases of the junction left unmatched. CDR3 loop: CASSFKGAPPNEKLFF. CDR3 in DNA: TGTGCCAGCAGTTTTAAGGGGGCCCCGCCTAATGAAAAACTGTTTTTT.

Concerning this clonotype: Compared with germline, one end of the junction differs, possibly owing to a read error. The J gene is TRBJ1-4, the V gene TRBV12-3 or TRBV12-4; TRBD1 agrees at 10 bases. This CDR3 comprises 14 residues. CDR3: CASSRQGANEKLLF. The CDR3, as DNA: TGTGCCAGCAGTCGACAGGGGGCTAATGAAAAACTGCTTTTT.